This note documents a single TCR beta chain sequence. It has no known antigen specificity. No qualities accompany the bases; no much larger clone lies one base away. CDR1 and CDR2 are drawn from the germline V gene: MNHNS, SASEGT. Trimming costs V 6 bases and J 0 bases, and their ends lie 12 bases apart. Measured from the cysteine to the phenylalanine, the CDR3 is 15 residues long. Just CDR3 DNA is preserved here, 45 bases in frame from base 1. The source of the sample is a study of metastatic and nonmetastatic thyroid tumors (TCRdb year 2020). Regarding the complete study: Repertoires were compared across peripheral blood and tumor or nodule tissue samples from malignant and benign thyroid patients. Findings and caveats that apply to the study as a whole: TCR beta diversity was reported as significantly higher in malignant tumors than in benign nodules, in both blood and tumor samples.

Libraries came from PCR. Sequenced using an Illumina HiSeq 4000. High-throughput sequencing was used to profile the CDR3 region of the TCR beta-chain in every patient. Per the original workflow: Drawing on CDR3 differences between clinicopathological groups, the researchers built a classifier meant to tell apart patients with distant-metastatic papillary thyroid cancer. Repertoire diversity was assessed with the Shannon index, and tumor-blood repertoire similarity with the Morisita-Horn index. TCRdb cleaned the public reads at Q25 with fastp, built clones with MiXCR and kept in-frame beta chains. In this record, the V and J calls reflect TCRdb's handling and not the investigators' own analysis. A total of more than 15,000 clones appear in this sample, roughly a quarter of them only once. Roughly 14% of the sample lies in the top ten. No patient had received any treatment before thyroid surgery. Patient clinical samples collected from about 2012 to 2019 were retrospectively analysed using T-cell receptor beta sequencing.

The sequence derives from a female donor with papillary thyroid cancer or a benign thyroid nodule (not recorded which). Some clones in this sample may be carry-over from other donors' samples. The sequence links TRBV6-1 to TRBJ1-3, and perhaps TRBD1 as D gene, on 5 matching bases. Sample: adjacent normal tissue. CDR3 protein: CASRQEISSGNTIYF. At the DNA level, the sequence is TGTGCCAGCAGACAGGAGATCAGCTCTGGAAACACCATATATTTT.